The clone carrying this T cell receptor (beta chain) was counted many times. The sample originates from a study of CD8 T cells in ankylosing spondylitis. Library preparation for TCR beta used quantitative 5'-RACE with molecular barcodes. TCRdb passed the 5' RACE reads through MiXCR, listing each CDR3 protein once. In the table there are 200,000 to 250,000 distinct CDR3 sequences, approximately 24% of which are singletons. The sample comprised blood, either unsorted or a sorted T cell fraction (not recorded which). This TCR derives from a male donor with ankylosing spondylitis or in good health (not recorded which).

The CDR3 DNA follows: TGTGCCAGCAGTTTATCCGCGCTCTCCTACAATGAGCAGTTCTTC. Translation gives CASSLSALSYNEQFF. The chain carries TRBV12-3 or TRBV12-4 and TRBJ2-1; D gene uncertain. The CDR3 has 15 residues. V was shortened by 2 bases and J by 0 bases, with 8 bases between the two germline ends.